This TCR beta chain appears in the sequencing data of a study of shared clonotypes between healthy human individuals. CDR1 and CDR2 from the germline V gene are LNHDA and SQIVND (reference sequence). V lost 6 bases, J lost 6 bases, and 9 bases stayed unmatched. The CDR3 has 15 residues. All donors were healthy HIV-negative adults lacking recent acute infections or vaccinations. The test was conducted at deep level. Only in-frame clones appear in the TCRdb table, and some are missing; sequencing was by immunoSEQ multiplex PCR. The sample holds some 1,600,000 clones, about 98% seen once. This sequence joins TRBV19 and TRBJ2-2, with TRBD1 matching over 8 bases. The TCR originated in a man aged 30-40 years in good health. Sequenced sample: naive CD4+ T cells sorted from blood. Subset here: CD45RA+ positively selected. CDR3 amino acids: CASSLRGRFPGELFF. In nucleotides, the CDR3 is TGTGCCAGTAGCCTCAGGGGGCGCTTCCCCGGGGAGCTGTTTTTT.